Following are 4 T cell receptor beta chains from one sample sequenced in a study of blood T cell repertoires in COVID-19. Some clones are missing from TCRdb's copy, which holds only in-frame ones; the method was immunoSEQ multiplex PCR. The sample consists of roughly 150,000 clones, roughly nine tenths of them appearing once. The material sequenced was peripheral blood. The receptor source for this set is a human donor in a cohort sampled during active COVID-19.

The chain employs TRBV13 and TRBJ2-7; TRBD2 matches 8 bases. The J segment lost 6 bases and the V segment lost 0 bases, leaving 1 base of the junction unmatched. This CDR3 is built from 13 residues. CDR1 and CDR2 from the germline V gene are PRHDT and FYEKMQ (reference sequence). The CDR3 region is CASSLGGRGEQYF. The CDR3 nucleotides read TGTGCCAGCAGCTTAGGCGGGAGGGGCGAGCAGTACTTC.

The J gene is TRBJ2-7, the V gene TRBV6-5, with 8 bases lining up with TRBD1. CDR1 is MNHEY, CDR2 SVGAGI, per germline. The CDR3 totals 14 residues. Trimming removed 6 bases from V and 2 bases from J; junction bases left unmatched: 6. Here the CDR3 reads CASRRDRQAYEQYF. In nucleotides, the CDR3 is TGTGCCAGCAGGAGGGACAGGCAGGCCTACGAGCAGTACTTC.

The chain carries TRBV5-4 and TRBJ2-3; 9 nucleotides match TRBD2. Per germline, CDR1 SGHNT and CDR2 YYREEE (reference sequence). V lost 7 bases, J lost 4 bases, and 13 bases stayed unmatched. This CDR3 is 16 amino acids long. The CDR3: CASGTLGAGGADTQYF. The CDR3 coding sequence is TGTGCCAGCGGCACCCTAGGCGCGGGAGGGGCAGATACGCAGTATTTT.

The rearrangement uses TRBV7-3 and TRBJ2-5, with TRBD2 identical over 10 bases. This CDR3 comprises 15 residues. After removal of 2 bases from V and 3 bases from J, the junction contained 3 bases not matched to a gene. Germline CDR1 and CDR2: SGHTA and FQGTGA. DNA of the CDR3: TGTGCCAGCAGCTTACACGGGACTAGCGAAGAGACCCAGTACTTC. It yields the protein CASSLHGTSEETQYF.